These T cell receptor beta chains were read from a single sample in a study of siplizumab effects on memory and regulatory T cells. Measured with immunoSEQ multiplex PCR; TCRdb has only the in-frame clones, and not every one. The data contain more than 95,000 clones, about 93% of them seen just once; the ten biggest clones take up approximately 0.62%. The sequenced sample was Tregs sorted from blood. The receptors here all came from a human donor in good health. CDR3s include the opening cysteine and the closing phenylalanine or tryptophan. D genes are given only for firm matches. Clone size, where shown, is once, few, many, or a class for clones that have expanded.

D gene,clone size,J gene,V gene,CDR3 protein,CDR3 DNA
TRBD2,-,TRBJ2-5,TRBV30,CAWRVGLADQETQYF,TGTGCCTGGAGGGTGGGACTAGCGGACCAAGAGACCCAGTACTTC
TRBD2,-,TRBJ2-1,TRBV6-5,CASSGGASYNEQFF,TGTGCCAGCAGCGGGGGGGCCTCCTACAATGAGCAGTTCTTC
-,-,TRBJ2-3,TRBV10-2,CASSEDAWDTQYF,TGCGCCAGCAGTGAGGATGCATGGGATACGCAGTATTTT
-,-,TRBJ2-7,TRBV27,CASSLGAGTYEQYF,TGTGCCAGCAGTTTAGGCGCAGGGACCTACGAGCAGTACTTC
TRBD2,-,TRBJ2-2,TRBV10-2,CASSDLLAGGIGELFF,TGCGCCAGCAGTGACCTTCTAGCGGGGGGCATCGGGGAGCTGTTTTTT
-,-,TRBJ1-1,TRBV19,CASSIGGTQNTEAFF,TGTGCCAGTAGTATAGGGGGAACACAGAACACTGAAGCTTTCTTT
TRBD1,-,TRBJ1-1,TRBV7-9,CASRQFTGGKVEAFF,TGTGCCAGCAGACAATTTACAGGGGGAAAAGTTGAAGCTTTCTTT
-,-,TRBJ2-7,TRBV7-9,CASSPGEPAYEQYF,TGTGCCAGCAGCCCCGGGGAGCCGGCCTACGAGCAGTACTTC
-,-,TRBJ1-1,TRBV15,CATSSKWQGWVNTEAFF,TGTGCCACCAGCAGTAAATGGCAGGGGTGGGTGAACACTGAAGCTTTCTTT
-,-,TRBJ1-2,TRBV4-2,CASSQEQTRYLDYGYTF,TGTGCCAGCAGCCAAGAGCAGACACGGTACCTCGACTATGGCTACACCTTC
-,-,TRBJ2-3,TRBV15,CATAGGQDTQYF,TGTGCCACCGCCGGGGGACAAGATACGCAGTATTTT
-,-,TRBJ1-2,TRBV6-5,CASSLTVNYGYTF,TGTGCCAGCAGCTTGACAGTAAACTATGGCTACACCTTC
-,-,TRBJ2-1,TRBV5-1,CASTQDVTSSYNEQFF,TGCGCCAGCACCCAGGACGTGACGAGCTCCTACAATGAGCAGTTCTTC
-,-,TRBJ1-5,TRBV4-1,CASSLSREYGNQPQHF,TGCGCCAGCAGCCTATCCAGGGAATACGGCAATCAGCCCCAGCATTTT
TRBD1,-,TRBJ2-7,TRBV6-6,CASTRTGSYEQYF,TGTGCCAGCACCCGGACAGGCTCCTACGAGCAGTACTTC
-,-,TRBJ2-5,TRBV15,CATSREAAQETQYF,TGTGCCACCAGCAGAGAAGCGGCCCAAGAGACCCAGTACTTC
TRBD1,-,TRBJ1-5,TRBV5-8,CASSPSGTGPNQPQHF,TGTGCCAGCAGCCCATCCGGGACAGGGCCTAATCAGCCCCAGCATTTT
TRBD2,-,TRBJ2-1,TRBV5-1,CASSWTSGRALAYNEQFF,TGCGCCAGCAGCTGGACTAGCGGGAGGGCCCTGGCTTACAATGAGCAGTTCTTC
TRBD2,-,TRBJ2-7,TRBV6-5,CASSPSGNSYEQYF,TGTGCCAGCAGCCCCAGCGGGAATAGCTACGAGCAGTACTTC
-,-,TRBJ2-7,TRBV14,CASSQGGAKQYF,TGTGCCAGCAGCCAAGGTGGGGCGAAGCAGTACTTC
-,-,TRBJ2-7,TRBV28,CASTPLGRGKSYEQYF,TGTGCCAGCACTCCCCTGGGGCGAGGGAAGAGCTACGAGCAGTACTTC
-,-,TRBJ2-1,TRBV14,CASSPDLRSYNEQFF,TGTGCCAGCAGCCCTGACCTGAGGTCCTACAATGAGCAGTTCTTC
-,-,TRBJ2-2,TRBV29-1,CSVDENTGELFF,TGCAGCGTCGACGAGAACACCGGGGAGCTGTTTTTT
-,-,TRBJ2-7,TRBV21-1,CASSDAPDRGGCEQYF,TGTGCCAGCAGCGACGCCCCGGACAGGGGAGGATGCGAGCAGTACTTC
-,few,TRBJ1-5,TRBV19,CASSRAGALGPQHF,TGTGCCAGTAGCAGGGCGGGGGCATTAGGGCCCCAGCATTTT
-,-,TRBJ2-3,TRBV7-9,CASSLGGVPDTQYF,TGTGCCAGCAGCTTAGGGGGAGTCCCAGATACGCAGTATTTT
-,-,TRBJ1-1,TRBV19,CASSTFRTEAFF,TGTGCCAGTAGTACTTTTCGCACTGAAGCTTTCTTT
-,-,TRBJ1-2,TRBV5-1,CASSPGLANYGYTF,TGCGCCAGCAGCCCTGGTTTAGCTAACTATGGCTACACCTTC
-,-,TRBJ2-5,TRBV5-1,CASRLVSRETQYF,TGCGCCAGCAGACTGGTTTCGAGGGAGACCCAGTACTTC
-,-,TRBJ1-5,TRBV7-2,CASSLIGWGNQPQHF,TGTGCCAGCAGCTTAATAGGTTGGGGCAATCAGCCCCAGCATTTT
-,-,TRBJ1-6,TRBV27,CASSFNTYSPLHF,TGTGCCAGCAGTTTTAATACATATTCACCCCTCCACTTT
-,-,TRBJ2-7,TRBV6-6,CASSPRGSGAHPLQYF,TGTGCCAGCAGCCCCAGGGGTTCAGGGGCCCACCCCCTCCAGTACTTC
-,-,TRBJ2-7,TRBV5-5,CASSLVADGEAF,TGTGCCAGCAGCTTGGTTGCGGACGGAGAAGCCTTC
TRBD2,-,TRBJ2-1,TRBV5-1,CASSPGTSGGSEQFF,TGCGCCAGCAGCCCTGGGACTAGCGGGGGGTCTGAGCAGTTCTTC
-,-,TRBJ1-2,TRBV28,CASSLLGFGGYTF,TGTGCCAGCAGTTTACTGGGGTTTGGTGGCTACACCTTC
-,-,TRBJ2-2,TRBV2,CASRSGELFF,TGTGCCAGCAGGTCCGGGGAGCTGTTTTTT
TRBD2,-,TRBJ2-3,TRBV30,CAWSGGGGMDTQYF,TGTGCCTGGTCGGGTGGGGGGGGAATGGATACGCAGTATTTT
-,once,TRBJ2-7,TRBV11-3,CASSLGLTYEQYF,TGTGCCAGCAGCTTGGGTCTGACCTACGAGCAGTACTTC
-,-,TRBJ2-7,TRBV7-9,CASSLVPRTLTTGEQYF,TGTGCCAGCAGCTTAGTACCTCGGACCCTCACAACCGGCGAGCAGTACTTC
TRBD1,-,TRBJ1-2,TRBV7-3,CASSRRTGADYGYTF,TGTGCCAGCAGCCGCCGGACAGGGGCGGACTATGGCTACACCTTC
TRBD1,-,TRBJ2-7,TRBV7-4,CASSRLFERQGGNF,TGTGCCAGCAGCCGATTGTTTGAGCGACAGGGCGGAAACTTC
-,-,TRBJ2-3,TRBV4-1,CASRTGDLTDTQYF,TGCGCCAGCAGAACGGGAGATTTAACAGATACGCAGTATTTT
TRBD2,-,TRBJ2-1,TRBV7-9,CASSSRGVLYNEQFF,TGTGCCAGCAGTTCCCGGGGGGTACTATACAATGAGCAGTTCTTC
-,-,TRBJ2-7,TRBV23-1,CASSRETESYEQYF,TGCGCCAGCAGCCGAGAGACGGAGTCCTACGAGCAGTACTTC
-,once,TRBJ2-1,TRBV11-3,CASSLDGGLRNEQFF,TGTGCCAGCAGCTTAGATGGGGGGCTTCGCAATGAGCAGTTCTTC
-,-,TRBJ2-2,TRBV6-1,CASKGTANTGELFF,TGTGCCAGCAAAGGGACGGCGAACACCGGGGAGCTGTTTTTT
-,-,TRBJ2-3,TRBV5-4,CASSQRRLRTDTQYF,TGTGCCAGCAGCCAGAGGCGCCTACGCACAGATACGCAGTATTTT
-,-,TRBJ2-5,TRBV5-8,CASSYPGGETQYF,TGTGCCAGCAGCTACCCAGGGGGGGAGACCCAGTACTTC
-,-,TRBJ1-1,TRBV5-4,CASSFSQLEAFF,TGTGCCAGCAGCTTTTCACAGCTTGAAGCTTTCTTT
-,-,TRBJ1-1,TRBV2,CASGIERGSNTEAFF,TGTGCCAGCGGAATTGAAAGGGGGTCGAACACTGAAGCTTTCTTT
-,-,TRBJ1-1,TRBV5-1,CASSLARLGSTEAFF,TGCGCCAGCAGCTTGGCCCGATTAGGGAGCACTGAAGCTTTCTTT